Listed below are T cell receptor beta chains from one sample, sequenced in a study of CD8+ T cells in alopecia areata. Clones were sequenced by immunoSEQ multiplex PCR, and TCRdb holds only the in-frame ones, with some missing. This sample has 75,000 to 100,000 clones; nearly 45% occur once, and the top ten carry almost 0.8%. The specimen sequenced was CD4+ T cells sorted from blood. The receptor source for this set is a human donor with alopecia areata. The conserved cysteine and the conserved F or W are not part of the CDR3 here. The order of the fields is V gene, J gene, CDR3 protein.

TRBV29-1	TRBJ2-1	SVAQRQSDEQF
TRBV18	TRBJ2-2	ASSPLATSGATGELF
TRBV28	TRBJ2-3	ASNLRDIRTDTQY
TRBV2	TRBJ2-5	ASSLERGQRETQY
TRBV28	TRBJ2-7	ASSSGGSDTYEQY
TRBV30	TRBJ2-1	AWITPGLGYNEQF
TRBV7-9	TRBJ2-7	ASSSTSGRYEQY
TRBV29-1	TRBJ2-7	SVKGRAFYEQY
TRBV12-5	TRBJ2-1	ASGLVPGLNNEQF
TRBV6-6	TRBJ2-7	ASSYSTAHSYEQY
TRBV7-9	TRBJ2-1	ASSEGVWQF
TRBV7-2	TRBJ1-5	ASSGTGTQPQH
TRBV29-1	TRBJ2-5	SVGVLQETQY
TRBV7-2	TRBJ1-2	ASSLTSDGHGYT
TRBV5-1	TRBJ2-4	ASSLGQGGNIQY
TRBV2	TRBJ2-1	ASSLYGEQF
TRBV29-1	TRBJ2-2	SVGTGTKNTGELF
TRBV28	TRBJ1-2	ASRRDPHGYT
TRBV7-2	TRBJ1-4	ASSGQGGTNEKLF
TRBV7-2	TRBJ2-5	ASSLGEAMETQY
TRBV23-1	TRBJ1-5	ASSQRARAPGQPQH
TRBV6-6	TRBJ2-7	ASSSSLGMPEQY
TRBV7-2	TRBJ2-1	ASSYSGGAYNEQF
TRBV7-9	TRBJ2-4	ASSLGQGDIQY
TRBV7-9	TRBJ1-2	ASSPQSYPWSYGYT
TRBV11-2	TRBJ2-5	ASSLDRQQETQY
TRBV30	TRBJ2-1	AWRGGSGGVYEQF
TRBV20-1	TRBJ2-7	SVARRDEQY
TRBV19	TRBJ2-3	ASSILARTDTQY
TRBV2	TRBJ2-2	ASSDGQGRTGELF
TRBV30	TRBJ1-4	AWSVGEKLF
TRBV30	TRBJ1-1	AWSQDRRAF
TRBV30	TRBJ2-3	AWTPRGLSPDTQY
TRBV30	TRBJ1-6	AWSLLTGSLDSPLH
TRBV29-1	TRBJ2-3	SVRFIRDRGTDTQY
TRBV28	TRBJ2-3	ASTLLRLRTDTQY
TRBV29-1	TRBJ1-4	SVQEPGFSSGEKLF
TRBV7-9	TRBJ2-7	ATRRGGYEQY
TRBV6-6	TRBJ2-7	ASSKDRPYEQY
TRBV29-1	TRBJ2-6	SVKGVGANVLT
TRBV5-1	TRBJ2-3	ASRQGWASTDTQY
TRBV28	TRBJ1-2	ASSLGPTGVYGYT
TRBV5-1	TRBJ1-1	ASARGDNTEAF
TRBV7-8	TRBJ2-1	ASSLGQSEQF
TRBV18	TRBJ2-5	ASSPLTGMETQY
TRBV25-1	TRBJ2-7	ARSRPGPGDEQY
TRBV28	TRBJ1-2	ASRIPGANYGYT
TRBV5-6	TRBJ2-1	ASSLWWSSGRSDEQF
TRBV29-1	TRBJ1-2	SVVGGGTYGYT
TRBV29-1	TRBJ2-5	SVRPRENQETQY
TRBV29-1	TRBJ2-1	SGLAESSYNEQF
TRBV2	TRBJ1-5	AGTYGQPQH
TRBV29-1	TRBJ2-2	SANLAGELGELF